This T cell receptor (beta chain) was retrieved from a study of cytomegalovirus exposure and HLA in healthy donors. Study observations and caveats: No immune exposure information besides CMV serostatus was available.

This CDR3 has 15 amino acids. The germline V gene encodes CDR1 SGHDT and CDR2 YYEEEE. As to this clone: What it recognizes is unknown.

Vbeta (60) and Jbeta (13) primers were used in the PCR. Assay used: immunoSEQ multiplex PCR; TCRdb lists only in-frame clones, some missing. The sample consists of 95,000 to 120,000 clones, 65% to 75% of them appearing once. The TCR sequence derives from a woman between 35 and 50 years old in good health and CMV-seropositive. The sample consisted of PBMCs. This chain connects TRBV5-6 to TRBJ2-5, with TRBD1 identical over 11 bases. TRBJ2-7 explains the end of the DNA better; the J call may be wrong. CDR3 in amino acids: CASRHGQGATYEQYF. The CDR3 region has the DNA TGTGCCAGCAGACACGGACAGGGGGCGACCTACGAGCAGTACTTC.